This note documents a single T cell receptor beta chain sequence. The antigen it binds to is not known. No much larger clonotype is one base removed from it; base qualities were not supplied. Participants in the prospective study were aged roughly 18 to 100 years, lived in 20 to 25 United States geographic areas, and enrolled through a virtual design. Cohort assignment in the prospective study relied on participant-reported clinical history from a screening survey and a study questionnaire. Exposed participants had been in contact, within 2 weeks of entering the study, with a person who had a PCR-confirmed or clinician-diagnosed case of COVID-19. In the prospective study, whole blood, serum and a nasopharyngeal or oropharyngeal swab were collected from each participant by mobile phlebotomists. Additional blood draws and questionnaires over a 2-month period could optionally be provided by prospective study participants. Prospective study blood samples were shipped either frozen or at room temperature before DNA extraction.

The sample originates from a study of blood T cell repertoires in COVID-19 (dated by TCRdb to about 2020). Turning to the overall study: The collaborator samples originated in the United States, Italy and Spain and spanned the acute and convalescent phases of COVID-19. The repertoires were made available in a free public database intended to serve as a resource for research on the immune response to SARS-CoV-2. Where available, HLA class I and class II types were taken from metadata supplied by the sample provider and were not determined by assay-based typing. Samples came from the ongoing ImmuneRACE study (first 160 participants) plus 1,254 subjects from 6 global collaborators. The dataset comprised deeply sampled blood TCRbeta repertoires from subjects exposed to, actively infected with, or recovered from COVID-19. Nearly every sample came with metadata listing a de-identified subject ID, COVID-19 status, age in years and sex. The material from the prospective study consisted of cDNA or gDNA derived from T cells, B-cell-depleted T cells, or PBMCs. Broad study findings and their caveats: Clinical and demographic metadata were provided uncurated, with the amount varying by source and participant.

TCRbeta CDR3 regions were amplified from genomic DNA using the immunoSEQ Assay, a bias-controlled multiplex PCR. Turning to the authors' computational methods: Within the assay, amplification of reference gene primers was used to estimate how many nucleated cells each sample contained. To quantify the absolute abundance of each unique TCRbeta CDR3 rearrangement, sequence reads were collapsed and filtered. For each sample, productive Simpson clonality was calculated as the square root of Simpson's diversity index across productive rearrangements. Entries here come from immuneACCESS through TCRdb and include only in-frame sequences with V and J called. Some clones fail to appear in such tables; in the studies checked, an unresolved V gene covers under half of the shortfall, and the cause of the remainder is unknown. For V, J and clone size, that table is used; D and trimming come from the DNA. This sample is represented by 300,000 to 400,000 clones; 85% of them were singletons. The top ten constitute under 2% of the sample.

Trimming removed 5 bases from V and 4 bases from J, leaving 15 bases between the germline ends. Taken from the germline V gene, the CDR1 and CDR2 loops are MDHEN and SYDVKM. The CDR3 starts with the cysteine, ends with the phenylalanine, and has 15 residues. The retained sequence is limited to the CDR3, 45 bases, with the frame set at the first base. The chain is assembled from TRBV28 and TRBJ1-5, with a tentative D gene TRBD1 over 5 matching bases. This clonotype was obtained from a woman in her 30s who had been exposed to COVID-19. Source material: PBMCs or T cells enriched from blood (not recorded which). This receptor carries the CDR3 CASSTLDSSNQPQHF. The nucleotide sequence reads TGTGCCAGCAGTACACTCGACAGCTCTAATCAGCCCCAGCATTTT.